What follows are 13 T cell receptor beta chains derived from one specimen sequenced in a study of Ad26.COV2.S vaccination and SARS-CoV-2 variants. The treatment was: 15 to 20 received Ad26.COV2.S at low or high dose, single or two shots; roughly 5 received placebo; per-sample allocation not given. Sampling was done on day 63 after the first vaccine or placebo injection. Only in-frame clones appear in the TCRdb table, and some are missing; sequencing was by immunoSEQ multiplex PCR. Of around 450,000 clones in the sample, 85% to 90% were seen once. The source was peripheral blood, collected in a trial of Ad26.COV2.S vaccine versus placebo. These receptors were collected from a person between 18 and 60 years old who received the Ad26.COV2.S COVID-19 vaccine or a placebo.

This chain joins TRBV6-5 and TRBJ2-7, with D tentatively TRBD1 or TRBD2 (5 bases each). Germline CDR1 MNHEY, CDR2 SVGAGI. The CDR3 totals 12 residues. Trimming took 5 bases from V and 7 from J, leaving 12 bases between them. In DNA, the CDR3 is TGTGCCAGCAGTCGGGACCGTCTGGAGCAGTACTTC. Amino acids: CASSRDRLEQYF.

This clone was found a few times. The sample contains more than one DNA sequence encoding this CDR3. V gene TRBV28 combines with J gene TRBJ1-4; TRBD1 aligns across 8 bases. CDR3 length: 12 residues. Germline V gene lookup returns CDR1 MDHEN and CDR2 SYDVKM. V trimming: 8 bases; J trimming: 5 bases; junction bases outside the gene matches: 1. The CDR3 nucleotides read TGTGCCAGCCGACAGGGGAATGAAAAACTGTTTTTT. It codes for CASRQGNEKLFF. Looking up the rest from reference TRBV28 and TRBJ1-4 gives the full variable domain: DVKVTQSSRYLVKRTGEKVFLECVQDMDHENMFWYRQDPGLGLRLIYFSYDVKMKEKGDIPEGYSVSREKKERFSLILESASTNQTSMYLCASRQGNEKLFFGSGTQLSVL.

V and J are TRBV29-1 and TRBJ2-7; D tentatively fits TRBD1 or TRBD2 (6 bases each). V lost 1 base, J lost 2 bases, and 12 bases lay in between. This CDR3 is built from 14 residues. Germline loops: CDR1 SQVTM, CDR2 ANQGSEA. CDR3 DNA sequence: TGCAGCGTTGAAGCGGGGGCAAAACCCTACGAGCAGTACTTC. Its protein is CSVEAGAKPYEQYF.

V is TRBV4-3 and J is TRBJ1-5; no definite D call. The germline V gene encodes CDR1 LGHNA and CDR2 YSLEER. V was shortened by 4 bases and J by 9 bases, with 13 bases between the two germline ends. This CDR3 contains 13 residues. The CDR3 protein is CASSPDARGPQHF. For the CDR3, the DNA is TGCGCCAGCAGCCCCGACGCAAGAGGGCCCCAGCATTTT.

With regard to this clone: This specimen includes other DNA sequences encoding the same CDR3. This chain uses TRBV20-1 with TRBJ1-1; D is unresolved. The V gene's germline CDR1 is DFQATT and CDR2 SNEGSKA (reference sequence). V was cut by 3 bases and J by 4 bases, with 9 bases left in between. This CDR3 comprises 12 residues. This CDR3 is CSASRRGTEAFF. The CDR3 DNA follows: TGCAGTGCTAGTAGGCGAGGCACTGAAGCTTTCTTT.

CDR3 protein: CASIIEPAGFISGNTIYF. The CDR3 DNA is TGTGCCAGCATTATCGAACCCGCCGGTTTTATCTCTGGAAACACCATATATTTT. The rearrangement uses TRBV5-8 and TRBJ1-3, with D unresolved. Germline values: CDR1 SGHTS, CDR2 YDEGEE. Trimming cost V 6 bases and J 0 bases, with 22 bases left between them. The CDR3 extends over 18 amino acids.

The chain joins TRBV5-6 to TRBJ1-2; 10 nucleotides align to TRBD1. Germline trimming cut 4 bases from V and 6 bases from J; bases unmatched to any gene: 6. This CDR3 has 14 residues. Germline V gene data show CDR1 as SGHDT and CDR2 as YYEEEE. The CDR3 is CASSLDRGQDGYTF. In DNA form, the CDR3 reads TGTGCCAGCAGCCTAGACAGGGGGCAGGATGGCTACACCTTC.

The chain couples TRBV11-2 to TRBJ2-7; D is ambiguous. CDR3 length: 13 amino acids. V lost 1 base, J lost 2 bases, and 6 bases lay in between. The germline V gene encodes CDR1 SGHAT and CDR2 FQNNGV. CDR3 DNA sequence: TGTGCCAGCAGCTTAGGAAGCGCCTACGAGCAGTACTTC. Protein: CASSLGSAYEQYF.

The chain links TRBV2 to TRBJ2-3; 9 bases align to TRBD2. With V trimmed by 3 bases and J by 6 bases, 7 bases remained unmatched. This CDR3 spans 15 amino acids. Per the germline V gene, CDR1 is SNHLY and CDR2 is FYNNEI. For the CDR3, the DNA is TGTGCCAGCAGTGAGGGTAGCGGGGGACCGGATACGCAGTATTTT. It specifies CASSEGSGGPDTQYF.

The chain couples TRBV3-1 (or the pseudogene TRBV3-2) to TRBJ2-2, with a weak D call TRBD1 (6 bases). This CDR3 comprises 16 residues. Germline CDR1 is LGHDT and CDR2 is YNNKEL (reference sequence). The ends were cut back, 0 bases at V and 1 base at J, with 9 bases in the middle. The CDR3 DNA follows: TGTGCCAGCAGCCAAGAGGGGACATTGAACACCGGGGAGCTGTTTTTT. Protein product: CASSQEGTLNTGELFF.

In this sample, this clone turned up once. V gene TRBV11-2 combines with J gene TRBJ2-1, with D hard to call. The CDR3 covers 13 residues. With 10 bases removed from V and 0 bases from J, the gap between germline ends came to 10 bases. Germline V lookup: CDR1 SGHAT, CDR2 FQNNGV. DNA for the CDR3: TGTGCCACCCACTCGAGCTCCTACAATGAGCAGTTCTTC. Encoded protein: CATHSSSYNEQFF.

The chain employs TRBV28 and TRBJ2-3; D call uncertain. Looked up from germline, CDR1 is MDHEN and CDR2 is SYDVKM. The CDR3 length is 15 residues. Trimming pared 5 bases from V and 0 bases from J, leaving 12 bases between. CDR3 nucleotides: TGTGCCAGCAGTGCCCGGGCCCCTAGCACAGATACGCAGTATTTT. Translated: CASSARAPSTDTQYF.

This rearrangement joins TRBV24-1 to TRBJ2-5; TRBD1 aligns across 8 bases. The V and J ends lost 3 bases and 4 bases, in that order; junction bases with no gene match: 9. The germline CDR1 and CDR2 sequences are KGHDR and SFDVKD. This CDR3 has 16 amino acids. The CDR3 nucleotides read TGTGCCACCAGTGATCGATACAGGGGGGAGACAGAGACCCAGTACTTC. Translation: CATSDRYRGETETQYF.